These 10 T cell receptor beta chains came from one sample sequenced in a study of cytomegalovirus exposure and HLA in healthy donors. The PCR ran on 60 Vbeta and 13 Jbeta primers. Assay used: immunoSEQ multiplex PCR; TCRdb lists only in-frame clones, some missing. This table holds 150,000 to 200,000 clones, around three quarters found once. The sequencing input was PBMCs. The receptors originated from a woman between 35 and 50 years old in good health and CMV-seronegative.

V gene TRBV5-6 combines with J gene TRBJ1-1, with D perhaps TRBD1 (5 bases). The CDR3 contains 15 residues. With 3 bases removed from V and 0 bases from J, the gap between germline ends came to 12 bases. Looked up from germline, CDR1 is SGHDT and CDR2 is YYEEEE. Here the CDR3 reads CASSYDRKMNTEAFF. CDR3 DNA: TGTGCCAGCAGCTACGACAGAAAAATGAACACTGAAGCTTTCTTT.

The V gene is TRBV5-1, the J gene TRBJ1-5; the match to TRBD1 covers 12 bases. The CDR3 consists of 16 residues. J gave up 5 bases and V 4 bases, and 7 bases lay outside the gene matches. CDR1 and CDR2 from the germline V gene are SGHRS and YFSETQ. The CDR3 protein is CASSEGTGGPDQPQHF. The CDR3, as DNA: TGCGCCAGCAGCGAGGGGACAGGGGGCCCGGATCAGCCCCAGCATTTT.

The J gene is TRBJ1-4, the V gene TRBV19; D gene ambiguous. CDR1 is LNHDA, CDR2 SQIVND, per germline (reference sequence). V was trimmed by 1 base and J by 8 bases, leaving 8 bases between them. The CDR3 covers 13 residues. CDR3 bases: TGTGCCAGTAGTATAGGAGGGCAGGAAAAACTGTTTTTT. It codes for CASSIGGQEKLFF.

The chain couples TRBV27 to TRBJ2-3; 15 nucleotides agree with TRBD2. The CDR3 sequence is 17 residues long. The germline V gene encodes CDR1 MNHEY and CDR2 SMNVEV (reference sequence). V lost 5 bases, J lost 6 bases, and 9 bases stayed unmatched. CDR3 amino acids: CASSKGLAGGRGDTQYF. CDR3 DNA sequence: TGTGCCAGCAGTAAGGGACTAGCGGGGGGCCGGGGGGATACGCAGTATTTT.

V and J are TRBV19 and TRBJ1-5; D ambiguous. Per the germline V gene, CDR1 is LNHDA and CDR2 is SQIVND (reference sequence). The V end lost 7 bases, the J end lost 6 bases, and 10 bases lay between the germline ends. The CDR3 runs to 12 residues. The CDR3 loop reads CASTQRGQPQHF. Here the CDR3 DNA reads TGTGCCAGTACGCAGAGAGGTCAGCCCCAGCATTTT. The whole variable domain, remainder taken from reference TRBV19 and TRBJ1-5, is DGGITQSPKYLFRKEGQNVTLSCEQNLNHDAMYWYRQDPGQGLRLIYYSQIVNDFQKGDIAEGYSVSREKKESFPLTVTSAQKNPTAFYLCASTQRGQPQHFGDGTRLSIL.

The chain uses TRBV9 and TRBJ2-7; D is ambiguous. V gave up 4 bases and J gave up 1 base, with 18 bases separating them. The CDR3 is made up of 16 amino acids. Germline CDR1 is SGDLS and CDR2 is YYNGEE. The CDR3 loop reads CASSPLGGHLSYEQYF. DNA for the CDR3: TGTGCCAGCAGCCCTCTCGGTGGGCATCTTTCCTACGAGCAGTACTTC.

V gene TRBV20-1 combines with J gene TRBJ2-1, with 9 bases lining up with TRBD1. The V gene's germline CDR1 is DFQATT and CDR2 SNEGSKA (reference sequence). Trimming took 6 bases from V and 13 from J; bases not matched to a gene: 7. The CDR3 has 11 residues. The CDR3 spells CSARDRELQFF. The DNA for the CDR3 is TGCAGTGCCCGGGACAGGGAACTACAGTTCTTC.

This chain links TRBV2 with TRBJ2-3; D is ambiguous. Trimming removed 1 base at V and 8 bases at J, with 16 bases between. CDR3 size: 15 residues. CDR1 SNHLY and CDR2 FYNNEI come from the germline V gene. Here the CDR3 reads CASSEEAGPVGTQYF. CDR3 DNA: TGTGCCAGCAGTGAAGAGGCAGGTCCTGTAGGTACGCAGTATTTT.

This clone came up a few times. V gene TRBV5-1 combines with J gene TRBJ2-5, with TRBD2 identical over 10 bases. Germline CDR1 and CDR2: SGHRS and YFSETQ. The CDR3 sequence is 15 residues long. Losses at the gene ends were 0 bases for V and 3 bases for J; bases not matched to a gene: 2. The CDR3 region is CASSLAGTSEETQYF. For the CDR3, the DNA is TGCGCCAGCAGCTTGGCCGGGACTAGCGAAGAGACCCAGTACTTC.

On this clone: The junction differs from germline at one of its ends, possibly a read error. The chain has TRBV7-9 and TRBJ2-2; D might be TRBD2 (6 bases). This CDR3 comprises 14 residues. Germline lookup yields CDR1 SEHNR and CDR2 FQNEAQ (reference sequence). DNA of the CDR3: TGTTCCAGCAGAAGTAGCGGTAACACCGGGGAGCTGTTTTTT. It yields the protein CSSRSSGNTGELFF.